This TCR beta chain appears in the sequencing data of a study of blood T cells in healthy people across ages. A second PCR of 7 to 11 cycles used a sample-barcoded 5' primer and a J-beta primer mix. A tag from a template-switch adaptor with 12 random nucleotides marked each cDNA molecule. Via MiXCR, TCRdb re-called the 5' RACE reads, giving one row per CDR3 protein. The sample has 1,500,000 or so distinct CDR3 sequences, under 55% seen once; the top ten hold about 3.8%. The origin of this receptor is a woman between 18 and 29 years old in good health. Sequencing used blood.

CDR3 nucleotide sequence: TGTGCCAGCACCCAACAGGGGGAGACTGAAGCTTTCTTT. As protein: CASTQQGETEAFF. The V gene is TRBV6-5, the J gene TRBJ1-1; 8 bases map to TRBD1. This CDR3 comprises 13 residues. The germline V gene encodes CDR1 MNHEY and CDR2 SVGAGI. The trim removed 7 bases at V and 5 bases at J, leaving 6 bases unmatched.